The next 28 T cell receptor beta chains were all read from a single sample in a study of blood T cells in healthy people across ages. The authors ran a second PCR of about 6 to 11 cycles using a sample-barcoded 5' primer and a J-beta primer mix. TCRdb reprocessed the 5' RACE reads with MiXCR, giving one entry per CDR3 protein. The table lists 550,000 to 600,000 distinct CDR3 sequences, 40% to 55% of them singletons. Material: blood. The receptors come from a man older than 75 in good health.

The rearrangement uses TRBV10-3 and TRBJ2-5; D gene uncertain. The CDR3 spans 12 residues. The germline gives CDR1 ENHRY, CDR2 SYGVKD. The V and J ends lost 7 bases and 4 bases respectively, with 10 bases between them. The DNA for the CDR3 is TGTGCCATCAAGGGCGGATCAGAGACCCAGTACTTC. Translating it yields CAIKGGSETQYF.

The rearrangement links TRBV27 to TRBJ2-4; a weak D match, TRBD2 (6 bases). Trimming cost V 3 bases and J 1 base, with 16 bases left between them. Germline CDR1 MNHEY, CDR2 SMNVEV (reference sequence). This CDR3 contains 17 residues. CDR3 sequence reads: CASSLYVGGSAKNIQYF. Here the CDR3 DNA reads TGTGCCAGCAGTTTGTACGTCGGGGGTTCTGCCAAAAACATTCAGTACTTC.

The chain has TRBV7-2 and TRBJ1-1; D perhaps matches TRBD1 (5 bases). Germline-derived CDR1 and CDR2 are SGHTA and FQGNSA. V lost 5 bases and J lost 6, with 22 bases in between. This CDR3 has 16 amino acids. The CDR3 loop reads CASSQSFLRGSAEAFF. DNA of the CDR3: TGTGCCAGCAGCCAATCCTTTCTCCGGGGGAGCGCTGAAGCTTTCTTT.

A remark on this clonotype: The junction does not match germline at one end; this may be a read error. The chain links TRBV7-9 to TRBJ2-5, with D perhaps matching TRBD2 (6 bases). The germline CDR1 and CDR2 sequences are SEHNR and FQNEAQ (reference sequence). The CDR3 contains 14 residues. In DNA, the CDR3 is TGTGTCAGCAACGCGGGACGGGGGAGAGAGACCCAGTACTTC. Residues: CVSNAGRGRETQYF.

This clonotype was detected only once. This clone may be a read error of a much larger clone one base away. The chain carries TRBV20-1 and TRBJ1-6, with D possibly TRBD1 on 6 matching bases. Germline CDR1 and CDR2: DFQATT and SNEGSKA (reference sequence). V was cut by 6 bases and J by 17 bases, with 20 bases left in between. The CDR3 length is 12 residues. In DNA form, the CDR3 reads TGCAGTGCCTCCTCGGGGGGCGATCCCTTCCACTTT. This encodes CSASSGGDPFHF.

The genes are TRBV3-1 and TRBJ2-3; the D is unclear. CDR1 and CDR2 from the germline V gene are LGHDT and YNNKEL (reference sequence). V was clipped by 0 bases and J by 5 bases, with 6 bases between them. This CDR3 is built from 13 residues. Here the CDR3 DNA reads TGTGCCAGCAGCCAAGAACGTGGAGATACGCAGTATTTT. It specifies CASSQERGDTQYF.

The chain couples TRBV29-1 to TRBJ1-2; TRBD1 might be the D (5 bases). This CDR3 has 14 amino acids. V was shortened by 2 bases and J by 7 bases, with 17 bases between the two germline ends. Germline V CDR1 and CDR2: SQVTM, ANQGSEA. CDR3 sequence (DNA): TGCAGCGTTGAACCGGGGACTAAATCCGGTGGCTACACCTTC. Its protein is CSVEPGTKSGGYTF.

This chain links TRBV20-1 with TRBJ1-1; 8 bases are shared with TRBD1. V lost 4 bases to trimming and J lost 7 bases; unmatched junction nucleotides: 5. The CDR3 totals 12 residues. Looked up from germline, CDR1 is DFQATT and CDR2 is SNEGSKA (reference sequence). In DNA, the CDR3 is TGCAGTGCTACCCCGGACAGGGATGAAGCTTTCTTT. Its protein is CSATPDRDEAFF.

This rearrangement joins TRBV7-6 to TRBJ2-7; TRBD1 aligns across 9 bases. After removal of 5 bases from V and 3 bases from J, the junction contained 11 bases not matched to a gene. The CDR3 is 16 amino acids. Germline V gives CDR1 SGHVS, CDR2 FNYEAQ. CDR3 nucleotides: TGTGCCAGCAGCCCTTTATTGGGACAGGGCGTCTACGAGCAGTACTTC. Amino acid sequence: CASSPLLGQGVYEQYF.

CDR3 sequence (DNA): TGTGCCAGCAGCTCGGACAGGCTCAATCAGCCCCAGCATTTT. This codes for CASSSDRLNQPQHF. This chain uses TRBV3-1 with TRBJ1-5; 7 nucleotides align to TRBD1. Trimming removed 5 bases from V and 3 bases from J; junction bases left unmatched: 4. The germline V gene has CDR1 LGHDT and CDR2 YNNKEL (reference sequence). This CDR3 has 14 amino acids.

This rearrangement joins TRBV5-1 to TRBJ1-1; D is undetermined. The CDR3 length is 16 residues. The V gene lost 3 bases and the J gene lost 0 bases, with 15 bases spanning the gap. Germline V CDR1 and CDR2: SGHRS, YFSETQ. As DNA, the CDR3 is TGCGCCAGCAGCTCTCGTCCCGGCGGGTTGAACACTGAAGCTTTCTTT. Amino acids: CASSSRPGGLNTEAFF.

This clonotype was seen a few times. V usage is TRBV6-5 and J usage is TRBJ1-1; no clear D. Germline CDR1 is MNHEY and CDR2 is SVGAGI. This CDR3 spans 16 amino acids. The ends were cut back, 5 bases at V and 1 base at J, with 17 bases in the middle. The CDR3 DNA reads TGTGCCAGCAGTAGAACAGTCTCGTTGGGGAACACTGAAGCTTTCTTT. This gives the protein CASSRTVSLGNTEAFF.

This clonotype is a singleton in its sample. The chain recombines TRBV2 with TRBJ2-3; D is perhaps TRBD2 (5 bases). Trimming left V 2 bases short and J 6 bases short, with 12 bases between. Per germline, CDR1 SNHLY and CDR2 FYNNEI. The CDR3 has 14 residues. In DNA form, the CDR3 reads TGTGCCAGCAGTGAATTCGGGCGGGCGGATACGCAGTATTTT. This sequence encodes CASSEFGRADTQYF. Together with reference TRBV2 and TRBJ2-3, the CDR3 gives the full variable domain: EPEVTQTPSHQVTQMGQEVILRCVPISNHLYFYWYRQILGQKVEFLVSFYNNEISEKSEIFDDQFSVERPDGSNFTLKIRSTKLEDSAMYFCASSEFGRADTQYFGPGTRLTVL.

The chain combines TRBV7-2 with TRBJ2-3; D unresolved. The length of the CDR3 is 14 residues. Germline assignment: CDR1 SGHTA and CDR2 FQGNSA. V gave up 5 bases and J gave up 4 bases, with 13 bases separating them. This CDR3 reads CASSVGRGSDTQYF. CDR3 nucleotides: TGTGCCAGCAGCGTAGGCCGCGGATCAGATACGCAGTATTTT.

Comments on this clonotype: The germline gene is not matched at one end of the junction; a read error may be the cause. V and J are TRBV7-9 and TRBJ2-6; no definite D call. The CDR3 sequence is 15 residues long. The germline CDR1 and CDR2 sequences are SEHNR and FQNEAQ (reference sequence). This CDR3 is CASSPSDSEANVLTF. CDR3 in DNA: TGTGCCAGCAGCCCCAGTGACTCTGAGGCCAACGTCCTGACTTTC.

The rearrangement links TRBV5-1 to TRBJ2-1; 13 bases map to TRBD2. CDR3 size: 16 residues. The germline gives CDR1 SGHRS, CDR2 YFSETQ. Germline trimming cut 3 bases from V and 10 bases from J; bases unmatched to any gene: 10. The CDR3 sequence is CASSSAGTSGVGEQFF. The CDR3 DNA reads TGCGCCAGCAGCTCGGCCGGGACTAGCGGGGTAGGGGAGCAGTTCTTC.

The CDR3: CASSPSPAGAYEQYF. The CDR3 DNA follows: TGCGCCAGCAGCCCCTCGCCGGCCGGGGCGTACGAGCAGTACTTC. The chain couples TRBV4-3 to TRBJ2-7; D possibly uses TRBD1 or TRBD2 (5 bases each). The CDR3 totals 15 residues. V lost 4 bases and J 4 bases, leaving 17 bases between the germline ends. The germline gives CDR1 LGHNA, CDR2 YSLEER.

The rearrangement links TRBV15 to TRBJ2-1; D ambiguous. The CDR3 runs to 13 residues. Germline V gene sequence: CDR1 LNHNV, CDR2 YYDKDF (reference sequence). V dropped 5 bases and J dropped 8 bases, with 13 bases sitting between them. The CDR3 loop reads CATSRPDGDEQFF. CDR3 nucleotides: TGTGCCACCAGCCGCCCGGATGGCGATGAGCAGTTCTTC.

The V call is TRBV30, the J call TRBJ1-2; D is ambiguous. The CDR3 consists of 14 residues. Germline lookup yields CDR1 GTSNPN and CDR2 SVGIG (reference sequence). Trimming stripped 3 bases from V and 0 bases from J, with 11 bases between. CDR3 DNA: TGTGCCTGGAGGGTGGGGTCTCCTAACTATGGCTACACCTTC. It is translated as CAWRVGSPNYGYTF.

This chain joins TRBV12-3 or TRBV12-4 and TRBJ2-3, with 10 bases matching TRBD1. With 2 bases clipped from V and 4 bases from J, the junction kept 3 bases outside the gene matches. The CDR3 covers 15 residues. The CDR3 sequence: CASSLRGTGADTQYF. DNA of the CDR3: TGTGCCAGCAGTTTAAGAGGGACAGGGGCAGATACGCAGTATTTT.

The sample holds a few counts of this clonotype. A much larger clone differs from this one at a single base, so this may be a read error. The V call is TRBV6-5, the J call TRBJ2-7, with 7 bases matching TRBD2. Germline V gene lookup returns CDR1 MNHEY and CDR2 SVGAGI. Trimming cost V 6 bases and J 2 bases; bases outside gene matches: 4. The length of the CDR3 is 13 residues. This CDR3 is CASRAGTTYEQYF. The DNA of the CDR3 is TGTGCCAGCAGGGCCGGGACTACCTACGAGCAGTACTTC.

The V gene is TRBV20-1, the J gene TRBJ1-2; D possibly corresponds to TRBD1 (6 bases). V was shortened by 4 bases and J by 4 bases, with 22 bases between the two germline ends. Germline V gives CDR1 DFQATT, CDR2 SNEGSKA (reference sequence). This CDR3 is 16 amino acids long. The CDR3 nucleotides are TGCAGTGCTAACGCGATACAGGGCCGAAATCCCTATGGCTACACCTTC. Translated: CSANAIQGRNPYGYTF.

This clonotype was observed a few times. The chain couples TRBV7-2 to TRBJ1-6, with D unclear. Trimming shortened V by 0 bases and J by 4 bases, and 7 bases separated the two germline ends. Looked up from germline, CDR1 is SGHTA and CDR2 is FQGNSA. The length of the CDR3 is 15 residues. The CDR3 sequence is CASSLALGYNSPLHF. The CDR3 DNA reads TGTGCCAGCAGCTTAGCGCTGGGATATAATTCACCCCTCCACTTT.

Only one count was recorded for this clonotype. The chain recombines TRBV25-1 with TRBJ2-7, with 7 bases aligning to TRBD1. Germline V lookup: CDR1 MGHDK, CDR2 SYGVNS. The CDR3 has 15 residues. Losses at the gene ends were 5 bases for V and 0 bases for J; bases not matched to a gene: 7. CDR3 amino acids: CASSRQGSSSYEQYF. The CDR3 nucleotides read TGTGCCAGCAGTAGACAGGGATCCTCCTCCTACGAGCAGTACTTC.

CDR3 sequence reads: CASSQGFDRGRETQYF. The CDR3 DNA reads TGCGCCAGCAGCCAAGGGTTCGACAGGGGGCGAGAGACCCAGTACTTC. This chain links TRBV4-3 with TRBJ2-7; 10 bases line up with TRBD1. The assigned J gene may be wrong: the sequence end matches TRBJ2-5 better. CDR3 length equals 16 residues. Germline CDR1 and CDR2: LGHNA and YSLEER.

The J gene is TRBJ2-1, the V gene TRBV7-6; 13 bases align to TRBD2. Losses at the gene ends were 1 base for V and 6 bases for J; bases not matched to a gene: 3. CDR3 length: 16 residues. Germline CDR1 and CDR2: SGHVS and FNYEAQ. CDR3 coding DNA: TGTGCCAGCAGCTTAGATGGGACTAGCGGGGCCAATGAGCAGTTCTTC. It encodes CASSLDGTSGANEQFF.

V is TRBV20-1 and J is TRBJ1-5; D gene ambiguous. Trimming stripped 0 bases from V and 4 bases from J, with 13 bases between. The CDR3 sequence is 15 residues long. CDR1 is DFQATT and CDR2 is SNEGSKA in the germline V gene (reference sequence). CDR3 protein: CSARDAETGNQPQHF. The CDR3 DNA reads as TGCAGTGCTAGAGATGCCGAGACGGGAAATCAGCCCCAGCATTTT.

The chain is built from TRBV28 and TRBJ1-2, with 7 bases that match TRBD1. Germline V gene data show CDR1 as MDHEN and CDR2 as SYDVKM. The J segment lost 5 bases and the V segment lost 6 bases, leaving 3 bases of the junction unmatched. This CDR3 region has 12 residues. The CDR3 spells CASRTGRYGYTF. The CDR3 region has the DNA TGTGCCAGCAGGACAGGGAGGTATGGCTACACCTTC.